The present T cell receptor beta chain was sequenced within a study of cytotoxic CD8 clonotypes in ibrutinib-treated CLL. Study as a whole: Partial responses numbered around 24 and complete responses 2; after a median around 68 months, roughly 15 stayed remitted and roughly twelve progressed.

The method was immunoSEQ multiplex PCR; TCRdb's version includes in-frame clones alone and lacks a portion of them. The sample has about 7,600 clones; around four fifths are singletons. This clone appeared a few times. The CDR3 runs 15 residues. Looked up from germline, CDR1 is SGDLS and CDR2 is YYNGEE. V trimming: 3 bases; J trimming: 8 bases; junction bases outside the gene matches: 7. Cryopreserved PBMCs yielded approximately 2 micrograms of genomic DNA for TCR beta libraries. This chain uses TRBV9 with TRBJ2-2, with 10 bases that match TRBD2. The clonotype was recovered from a human donor with chronic lymphocytic leukemia. The sequenced sample was PBMCs, obtained before ibrutinib treatment. The CDR3 sequence is CASSDSPAGGGELFF. For the CDR3, the DNA is TGTGCCAGCAGCGACTCTCCAGCGGGAGGGGGGGAGCTGTTTTTT.